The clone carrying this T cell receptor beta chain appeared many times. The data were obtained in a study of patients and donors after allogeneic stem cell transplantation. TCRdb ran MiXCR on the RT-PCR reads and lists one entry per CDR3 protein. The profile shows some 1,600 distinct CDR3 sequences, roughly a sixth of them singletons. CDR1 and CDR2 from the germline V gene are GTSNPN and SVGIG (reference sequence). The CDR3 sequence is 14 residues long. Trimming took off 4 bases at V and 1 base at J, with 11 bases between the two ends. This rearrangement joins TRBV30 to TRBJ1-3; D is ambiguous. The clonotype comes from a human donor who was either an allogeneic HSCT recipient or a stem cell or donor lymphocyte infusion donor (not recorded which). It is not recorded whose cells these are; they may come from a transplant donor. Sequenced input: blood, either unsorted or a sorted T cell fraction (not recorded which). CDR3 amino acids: CAWTYSTSGNTIYF. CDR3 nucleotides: TGTGCCTGGACCTACTCTACTTCTGGAAACACCATATATTTT. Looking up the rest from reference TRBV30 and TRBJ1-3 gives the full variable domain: SQTIHQWPATLVQPVGSPLSLECTVEGTSNPNLYWYRQAAGRGLQLLFYSVGIGQISSEVPQNLSASRPQDRQFILSSKKLLLSDSGFYLCAWTYSTSGNTIYFGEGSWLTVV.